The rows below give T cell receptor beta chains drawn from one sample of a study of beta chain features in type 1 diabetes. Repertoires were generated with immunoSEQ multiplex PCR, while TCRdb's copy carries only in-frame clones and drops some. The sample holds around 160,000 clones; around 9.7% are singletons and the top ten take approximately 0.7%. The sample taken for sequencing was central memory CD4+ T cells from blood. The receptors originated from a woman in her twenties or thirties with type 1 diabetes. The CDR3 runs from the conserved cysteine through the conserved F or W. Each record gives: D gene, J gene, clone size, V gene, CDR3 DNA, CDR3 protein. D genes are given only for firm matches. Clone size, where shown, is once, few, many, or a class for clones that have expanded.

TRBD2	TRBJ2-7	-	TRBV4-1	TGCGCCAGCAGCCAAGGACTAGCGGGGCTTCAAACATACGAGCAGTACTTC	CASSQGLAGLQTYEQYF
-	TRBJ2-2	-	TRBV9	TGTGCCAGCCGCCGGGAGTTCGGCTCCGGGGAGCTGTTTTTT	CASRREFGSGELFF
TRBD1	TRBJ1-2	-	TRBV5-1	TGCGCCAGCAGCGGGACACCGGGACAGGGGAACTATGGCTACACCTTC	CASSGTPGQGNYGYTF
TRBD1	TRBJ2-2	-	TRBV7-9	TGTGCCAGCAGCCAGGGGACAGGGGACGCCGGGGAGCTGTTTTTT	CASSQGTGDAGELFF
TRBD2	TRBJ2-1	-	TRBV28	TGTGCCAGCAGCCCCCTCGGGGGTGCAGCGGGAGCACGAGAGCAGTTCTTC	CASSPLGGAAGAREQFF
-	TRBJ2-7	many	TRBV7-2	TGTGCCAGCAGTTACCCGGGACAACCCTACGAGCAGTACTTC	CASSYPGQPYEQYF
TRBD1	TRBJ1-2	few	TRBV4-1	TGCGCCAGTGAGGCGGGACAGGGGGTTCGGCGAGACGGCTACACCTTC	CASEAGQGVRRDGYTF
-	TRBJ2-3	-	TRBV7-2	TGTGCCAGCAGCTTAGCCTTGCGTCCCTATGACACAGATACGCAGTATTTT	CASSLALRPYDTDTQYF
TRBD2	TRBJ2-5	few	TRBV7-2	TGTGCCAGCAGCCGAACTTGGGGGGGAGAGACCCAGTACTTC	CASSRTWGGETQYF
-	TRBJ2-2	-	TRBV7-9	TGTGCCAGCAGCCGCGTACGGGAGACCGGGGAGCTGTTTTTT	CASSRVRETGELFF
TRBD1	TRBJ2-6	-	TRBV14	TGTGCCAGCAGTCAACAGGGGGCTCGTGGGGCCAACGTCCTGACTTTC	CASSQQGARGANVLTF
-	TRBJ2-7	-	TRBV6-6	TGTGCCAGCAGTTACTCGACGGGTACCTACGAGCAGTACTTC	CASSYSTGTYEQYF
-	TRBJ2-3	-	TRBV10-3	TGTGCCATCAGTTTAGAGCGGAGCACAGATACGCAGTATTTT	CAISLERSTDTQYF
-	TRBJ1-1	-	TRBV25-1	TGTGCCAGCAGTGAACAGGGAACTGAAGCTTTCTTT	CASSEQGTEAFF
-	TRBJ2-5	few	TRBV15	TGTGCCACCAGCAGGGACATCCAAGAGACCCAGTACTTC	CATSRDIQETQYF
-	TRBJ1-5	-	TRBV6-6	TGTGCCAGCAGTTTTACAGGGAACAATCAGCCCCAGCATTTT	CASSFTGNNQPQHF
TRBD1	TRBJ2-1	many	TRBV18	TGTGCCAGCTCGCCGGGACAGGGATACAATGAGCAGTTCTTC	CASSPGQGYNEQFF
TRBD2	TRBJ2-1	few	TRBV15	TGTGCCACCAGCAGAGGTAGCGGGAATACCTACAATGAGCAGTTCTTC	CATSRGSGNTYNEQFF
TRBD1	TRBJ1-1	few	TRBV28	TGTGCCAGCAGTTCGGGACAGGGAGATAGGGCTGAAGCTTTCTTT	CASSSGQGDRAEAFF
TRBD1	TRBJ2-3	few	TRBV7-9	TGTGCCAGCAGCTTTTACAGGGGGCACACAGATACGCAGTATTTT	CASSFYRGHTDTQYF
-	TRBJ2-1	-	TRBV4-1	TGCGCCAGCAGCCAAGACGGCGGGAACTCCTACAATGAGCAGTTCTTC	CASSQDGGNSYNEQFF
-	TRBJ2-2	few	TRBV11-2	TGTGCCAGCAGCTTAGGGCAGGGGAACGGGGAGCTGTTTTTT	CASSLGQGNGELFF
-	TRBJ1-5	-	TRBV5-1	TGCGCCAGCAGGATCGGGACTGAACTTAATCAGCCCCAGCATTTT	CASRIGTELNQPQHF
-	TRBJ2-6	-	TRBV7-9	TGTGCCAGCAGCTTAGCTATCTCTGGGGCCAACGTCCTGACTTTC	CASSLAISGANVLTF